This T cell receptor (beta chain) is drawn from a study of T cell repertoires in cytomegalovirus infection. TCRdb re-analysed the reads in MiXCR, keeping a single row per CDR3 protein. Of more than 95,000 distinct CDR3 sequences in the sample, over 30% were seen once. This clonotype occurred a few times. No antigen is known for it. V was cut by 7 bases and J by 0 bases, with 13 bases left in between. The CDR3 spans 15 residues. CDR1 LNHDA and CDR2 SQIVND come from the germline V gene (reference sequence). The chain is built from TRBV19 and TRBJ1-5; D possibly corresponds to TRBD1 (6 bases). This specimen was CD8+ T cells from cultured PBMCs, taken from culture after CMV antigen stimulation. The clonotype originates from a human donor in good health (CMV status not recorded). Some clones in this sample may be carry-over from other donors' samples. The DNA of the CDR3 is TGTGCCAGTAACACCCGGACAGATAGCAATCAGCCCCAGCATTTT. Encoded protein: CASNTRTDSNQPQHF.